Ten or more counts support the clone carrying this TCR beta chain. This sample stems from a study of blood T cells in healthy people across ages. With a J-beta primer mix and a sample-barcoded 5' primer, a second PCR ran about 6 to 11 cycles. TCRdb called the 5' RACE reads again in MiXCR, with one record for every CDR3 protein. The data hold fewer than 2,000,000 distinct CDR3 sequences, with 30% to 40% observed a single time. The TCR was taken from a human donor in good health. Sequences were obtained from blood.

CDR3 loop: CARVGEREDLRIVMTKNIQYF. The DNA for the CDR3 is TGTGCCAGAGTAGGGGAGAGGGAAGACCTAAGGATCGTTATGACCAAAAACATTCAGTACTTC. The rearrangement joins TRBV6-2 or TRBV6-3 to TRBJ2-4, with D possibly being TRBD1 or TRBD2 (5 bases each). The V and J ends lost 9 bases and 2 bases respectively, with 35 bases between them. The V gene's germline CDR1 is MNHEY and CDR2 SVGEGT. The CDR3 length is 21 residues.